The entry below describes one T cell receptor beta chain. A much larger clonotype is one base distant, so this may be a read error. The CDR3 extends over 16 amino acids. Looked up from germline, CDR1 is SEHNR and CDR2 is FQNEAQ (reference sequence). V lost 2 bases and J 1 base, leaving 14 bases between the germline ends. This record belongs to a study of T cells in Graves' hyperthyroidism and ophthalmopathy. For the study at large: Peripheral blood was collected at initial diagnosis, before any treatment.

The CDR3 regions of TCR beta were amplified from RNA transcripts. With the HTBI primer set, the TCR CDR3 went through a first round of RT-PCR. MiXCR, run by TCRdb on the multiplex PCR reads, gives a single entry per CDR3 protein. The sample carries some 320,000 distinct CDR3 sequences, roughly 15% recorded once. The V call is TRBV7-9, the J call TRBJ1-1; D is possibly TRBD1 (5 bases). The sample comprised blood. The clonotype comes from a woman aged 35 to 49 with Graves' ophthalmopathy. The CDR3 here is CASSLPRDVKNTEAFF. The CDR3 bases are TGTGCCAGCAGCTTACCTCGGGACGTGAAGAACACTGAAGCTTTCTTT. The full variable domain, completed using reference TRBV7-9 and TRBJ1-1, is DTGVSQNPRHKITKRGQNVTFRCDPISEHNRLYWYRQTLGQGPEFLTYFQNEAQLEKSRLLSDRFSAERPKGSFSTLEIQRTEQGDSAMYLCASSLPRDVKNTEAFFGQGTRLTVV.